This is a list of T cell receptor beta chains from one sample in a study of shared clonotypes between healthy human individuals. TCRdb's copy holds only in-frame clones and misses some; the assay was immunoSEQ multiplex PCR. The sample has around 430,000 clones, around 75% seen once. The sample consisted of PBMCs. These receptors came from a woman aged 40 to 50 in good health. Some clones in this sample may be carry-over from other donors' samples. Each CDR3 is given with its conserved first and last residue. A D gene is named only where the DNA matches it firmly. Rows give clone size only sometimes, using once, few, many, or a class for an expanded clone.

>.|16|TRBJ2-2|TRBV9|.
CASSPRLAGSGGELFF
TGTGCCAGCAGCCCCCGCCTAGCAGGAAGTGGCGGGGAGCTGTTTTTT
>.|16|TRBJ2-1|TRBV30|TRBD2
CAWGSGRTHSYNEQFF
TGTGCCTGGGGTAGCGGGAGGACCCACTCCTACAATGAGCAGTTCTTC
>few|10|TRBJ1-1|TRBV29-1|.
CSARNTEAFF
TGCAGCGCCCGGAACACTGAAGCTTTCTTT
>.|15|TRBJ2-5|TRBV7-2|TRBD1
CASSLADRGWETQYF
TGTGCCAGCAGCTTAGCAGACAGGGGCTGGGAGACCCAGTACTTC
>once|17|TRBJ1-6|TRBV27|TRBD1
CASSFPSQGGRSSPLYF
TGTGCCAGCAGTTTCCCCTCGCAGGGGGGGCGCAGTTCACCCCTCTACTTT
>.|14|TRBJ1-1|TRBV11-2|.
CASSLAGSHTEAFF
TGTGCCAGCAGCTTAGCGGGCAGCCACACTGAAGCTTTCTTT
>.|16|TRBJ2-4|TRBV9|TRBD2
CASSPSGGSGRNIQYF
TGTGCCAGCAGCCCCAGTGGGGGTAGCGGGAGAAACATTCAGTACTTC
>.|17|TRBJ2-7|TRBV30|TRBD2
CAWSGEGLAGVWHEQYF
TGTGCCTGGAGTGGAGAGGGACTAGCGGGAGTATGGCACGAGCAGTACTTC
>.|15|TRBJ1-1|TRBV19|TRBD1
CASSGYNRGDAEAFF
TGTGCCAGTAGTGGTTATAACAGGGGAGATGCTGAAGCTTTCTTT
>.|14|TRBJ2-1|TRBV10-3|TRBD1
CASQHPGGHNEQFF
TGTGCCTCCCAACACCCAGGGGGCCACAATGAGCAGTTCTTC
>.|11|TRBJ2-1|TRBV6-6|.
CASRGGGEQFF
TGTGCCAGTCGGGGTGGGGGTGAGCAGTTCTTC
>.|16|TRBJ2-7|TRBV2|TRBD2
CASSDATGGASYEQYF
TGTGCCAGCAGTGACGCTACCGGGGGGGCGTCCTACGAGCAGTACTTC
>few|16|TRBJ2-2|TRBV27|TRBD2
CASSDSRGGETGELFF
TGTGCCAGCAGTGATTCCCGGGGGGGTGAGACCGGGGAGCTGTTTTTT
>.|15|TRBJ2-1|TRBV13|.
CASSPRAGSYNEQFF
TGTGCCAGCAGCCCCCGGGCGGGGTCCTACAATGAGCAGTTCTTC
>once|15|TRBJ1-1|TRBV5-1|.
CASSLDGKTNTEAFF
TGCGCCAGCAGCTTGGACGGTAAGACGAACACTGAAGCTTTCTTT
>.|15|TRBJ2-7|TRBV6-1|.
CASSEFQGGGGEQYF
TGTGCCAGCAGTGAATTTCAGGGGGGAGGAGGCGAGCAGTACTTC
>.|14|TRBJ1-2|TRBV4-1|.
CASSQEFGVRGYTF
TGCGCCAGCAGCCAAGAGTTTGGGGTCCGGGGCTACACCTTC
>.|16|TRBJ2-7|TRBV19|TRBD1
CASSIGFGTGGAEQYF
TGTGCCAGTAGTATAGGTTTTGGGACAGGGGGCGCCGAGCAGTACTTC
>.|14|TRBJ2-1|TRBV28|.
CASSLTVREGEQFF
TGTGCCAGCAGTTTAACCGTCCGGGAAGGTGAGCAGTTCTTC
>.|17|TRBJ1-1|TRBV9|.
CASSVGGGKGVNTEAFF
TGTGCCAGCAGCGTAGGAGGGGGTAAAGGGGTGAACACTGAAGCTTTCTTT
>.|16|TRBJ2-7|TRBV27|.
CASTGLASEKSYEQYF
TGTGCCAGCACCGGGCTGGCTAGCGAGAAAAGCTACGAGCAGTACTTC
>.|12|TRBJ1-2|TRBV30|.
CAWTPGGYGYTF
TGTGCCTGGACACCGGGCGGCTATGGCTACACCTTC
>.|13|TRBJ1-1|TRBV7-3|.
CASSRNNGDRAFF
TGTGCCAGCAGCCGCAATAATGGGGACCGGGCTTTCTTT
>.|11|TRBJ2-2|TRBV11-2|.
CASSPRWELFF
TGTGCCAGCAGCCCCCGATGGGAGCTGTTTTTT
>few|14|TRBJ1-5|TRBV28|.
CASSLGHSTQPQHF
TGTGCCAGCAGTTTGGGGCACTCAACTCAGCCCCAGCATTTT
>few|16|TRBJ2-7|TRBV5-1|TRBD2
CASSLEGAGGRNEQYF
TGCGCCAGCAGCTTGGAAGGGGCGGGAGGGAGGAACGAGCAGTACTTC
>.|14|TRBJ1-6|TRBV5-4|.
CASSFRGDNSPLHF
TGTGCCAGCAGCTTTAGAGGGGATAATTCACCCCTCCACTTT
>.|18|TRBJ2-7|TRBV9|TRBD2
CASSVAPGTSGRSYEQYF
TGTGCCAGCAGCGTAGCCCCCGGGACTAGCGGGAGGAGCTACGAGCAGTACTTC
>.|19|TRBJ2-7|TRBV7-9|TRBD1
CASSLPTLRPGQGPYEQYF
TGTGCCAGCAGCCTCCCAACCCTACGTCCGGGACAGGGCCCCTACGAGCAGTACTTC
>.|16|TRBJ2-4|TRBV27|.
CASSPRGLAPPNIQYF
TGTGCCAGCAGTCCCCGGGGGCTAGCGCCACCAAACATTCAGTACTTC
>.|15|TRBJ2-7|TRBV6-6|TRBD1
CASSAPGQGTYEQYF
TGTGCCAGCAGCGCCCCGGGACAGGGGACCTACGAGCAGTACTTC
>.|13|TRBJ2-1|TRBV2|TRBD1
CASSAGDRDEQFF
TGTGCCAGCTCGGCCGGGGACAGGGATGAGCAGTTCTTC
>.|14|TRBJ2-7|TRBV18|.
CASSPGGRSHEQYF
TGTGCCAGCTCACCAGGGGGAAGGAGCCACGAGCAGTACTTC
>.|15|TRBJ2-7|TRBV5-6|.
CASSLDSRPSYEQYF
TGTGCCAGCAGCTTGGACAGTCGCCCCTCCTACGAGCAGTACTTC
>.|13|TRBJ2-6|TRBV29-1|.
CSVAGVGANVLTF
TGCAGCGTGGCAGGGGTTGGGGCCAACGTCCTGACTTTC
>.|16|TRBJ2-3|TRBV5-3|TRBD2
CARSLTSGRATDTQYF
TGTGCCAGAAGCTTGACTAGCGGGAGGGCGACAGATACGCAGTATTTT
>.|15|TRBJ2-1|TRBV19|.
CASSSLSSEYNEQFF
TGTGCCAGTAGTTCCCTGTCTAGTGAGTACAATGAGCAGTTCTTC
>few|12|TRBJ1-1|TRBV28|.
CASTPSRTEAFF
TGTGCCAGCACCCCCAGTCGCACTGAAGCTTTCTTT
>.|15|TRBJ2-5|TRBV27|.
CASTPGVGSQETQYF
TGTGCCAGCACTCCGGGGGTGGGATCTCAAGAGACCCAGTACTTC
>few|13|TRBJ2-2|TRBV7-3|.
CASSLKWGGELFF
TGTGCCAGCAGCCTAAAGTGGGGCGGGGAGCTGTTTTTT
>.|12|TRBJ2-1|TRBV6-6|.
CASSYNYNEQFF
TGTGCCAGCAGTTACAACTACAATGAGCAGTTCTTC
>.|15|TRBJ1-2|TRBV19|TRBD1
CASSRTTGAYYGYTF
TGTGCCAGTAGTCGAACCACAGGGGCCTACTATGGCTACACCTTC
>.|14|TRBJ1-4|TRBV6-1|.
CASSPDLSNEKLFF
TGTGCCAGCAGTCCGGACCTAAGTAATGAAAAACTGTTTTTT
>.|14|TRBJ1-2|TRBV19|TRBD1
CASRAQGFNYGYTF
TGTGCCAGTAGGGCACAGGGGTTTAACTATGGCTACACCTTC
>few|15|TRBJ2-4|TRBV19|TRBD1
CASSQGTGPENIQYF
TGTGCCAGTAGCCAGGGGACAGGGCCGGAGAACATTCAGTACTTC
>.|15|TRBJ2-2|TRBV19|.
CASSKREANTGELFF
TGTGCCAGTAGTAAGAGGGAGGCGAACACCGGGGAGCTGTTTTTT
>.|19|TRBJ2-1|TRBV4-1|TRBD2
CASSPEKWASGRTYNEQFF
TGCGCCAGCAGCCCAGAAAAATGGGCTAGCGGAAGGACCTACAATGAGCAGTTCTTC